Listed below are T cell receptor beta chains from one sample, sequenced in a study of blood T cells in healthy people across ages. TCRdb processed the 5' RACE reads anew with MiXCR; each CDR3 protein has one entry. The sample has roughly 800,000 distinct CDR3 sequences; roughly 64% are singletons. Sequences were obtained from blood. All receptors come from a man younger than 40 in good health. Each CDR3 is given with its conserved first and last residue. Each record gives: J gene, D gene, V gene, CDR3 length, clone size, CDR3 DNA, CDR3 protein. D genes are given only for firm matches. The listing skips clone size in some rows; elsewhere it reads once, few, many or a size class.

j_call: TRBJ1-1; d_call: -; v_call: TRBV6-2/TRBV6-3; cdr3_length: 20; clone_size: -; cdr3_nt: TGCGCCAGCAGTTACTCGATTGAGGTCGGGGACATGGAATCGAACACTGAAGCTTTCTTT; cdr3_aa: CASSYSIEVGDMESNTEAFF
j_call: TRBJ1-1; d_call: -; v_call: TRBV4-3; cdr3_length: 13; clone_size: few; cdr3_nt: TGCGCCAGCAGCCCCAGACCCTACACTGAAGCTTTCTTT; cdr3_aa: CASSPRPYTEAFF
j_call: TRBJ2-5; d_call: -; v_call: TRBV7-8; cdr3_length: 13; clone_size: -; cdr3_nt: TGTGCCAGCAGCCGGACTATGGAAGAGACCCAGTACTTC; cdr3_aa: CASSRTMEETQYF
j_call: TRBJ1-2; d_call: -; v_call: TRBV29-1; cdr3_length: 14; clone_size: -; cdr3_nt: TGCAGCGTTCTCCCTGGACAGTCTAACTATGGCTACACCTTC; cdr3_aa: CSVLPGQSNYGYTF
j_call: TRBJ1-6; d_call: TRBD1; v_call: TRBV7-2; cdr3_length: 12; clone_size: few; cdr3_nt: TGTGCCAGCAGCCCGGTGGGACAGCTCCTCCACTTT; cdr3_aa: CASSPVGQLLHF
j_call: TRBJ2-7; d_call: -; v_call: TRBV30; cdr3_length: 11; clone_size: many; cdr3_nt: TGTGCCTGGGTTTGGTTCAACGAGCAGTACTTC; cdr3_aa: CAWVWFNEQYF
j_call: TRBJ2-7; d_call: TRBD1; v_call: TRBV4-1; cdr3_length: 15; clone_size: -; cdr3_nt: TGCGCCAGCAGCCAAGAGCGGCAGGGGGCATCCGAGCAGTACTTC; cdr3_aa: CASSQERQGASEQYF
j_call: TRBJ1-2; d_call: -; v_call: TRBV7-2; cdr3_length: 16; clone_size: few; cdr3_nt: TGTGCCAGCAGCTTAGGCTCAGGGCCTACTAACTATGGCTACACCTTC; cdr3_aa: CASSLGSGPTNYGYTF
j_call: TRBJ1-5; d_call: -; v_call: TRBV7-2; cdr3_length: 14; clone_size: -; cdr3_nt: TGTGCCAGCAGCTTAGGTTCGGGTACTCAGCCCCAGCATTTT; cdr3_aa: CASSLGSGTQPQHF
j_call: TRBJ2-3; d_call: -; v_call: TRBV9; cdr3_length: 16; clone_size: once; cdr3_nt: TGTGCCAGCAGCCCTGAGCGGAGCTGGGGCACAGATACGCAGTATTTT; cdr3_aa: CASSPERSWGTDTQYF
j_call: TRBJ2-5; d_call: -; v_call: TRBV4-3; cdr3_length: 16; clone_size: once; cdr3_nt: TGCGCCAGCAGCCCCGAGAGGGGCGGGACCTACAATGAGCAGTACTTC; cdr3_aa: CASSPERGGTYNEQYF
j_call: TRBJ1-1; d_call: TRBD1; v_call: TRBV29-1; cdr3_length: 14; clone_size: few; cdr3_nt: TGCAGCGCCCAGACAGGGACATGGAACACTGAAGCTTTCTTT; cdr3_aa: CSAQTGTWNTEAFF
j_call: TRBJ2-1; d_call: -; v_call: TRBV4-3; cdr3_length: 17; clone_size: -; cdr3_nt: TGCGCCAGCAGCCAAGAATGGGCGGAACTCTCCTACAATGAGCAGTTCTTC; cdr3_aa: CASSQEWAELSYNEQFF
j_call: TRBJ2-5; d_call: -; v_call: TRBV7-2; cdr3_length: 16; clone_size: -; cdr3_nt: TGTGCCAGCAGCTTAGTCGCCACAGTGGGGCAAGAGACCCAGTACTTC; cdr3_aa: CASSLVATVGQETQYF
j_call: TRBJ2-6; d_call: -; v_call: TRBV29-1; cdr3_length: 15; clone_size: few; cdr3_nt: TGCAGCGTCGACGACAGGAACTCTGGGGCCAACGTCCTGACTTTC; cdr3_aa: CSVDDRNSGANVLTF
j_call: TRBJ2-7; d_call: TRBD2; v_call: TRBV12-3/TRBV12-4; cdr3_length: 16; clone_size: -; cdr3_nt: TGTGCCAGCAGTCGCGGACTAGCGGGGGGTTCCTACGAGCAGTACTTC; cdr3_aa: CASSRGLAGGSYEQYF
j_call: TRBJ2-3; d_call: -; v_call: TRBV11-3; cdr3_length: 13; clone_size: few; cdr3_nt: TGTGCCAGCAGCCAGCCAAGCACAGATACGCAGTATTTT; cdr3_aa: CASSQPSTDTQYF
j_call: TRBJ2-6; d_call: -; v_call: TRBV7-9; cdr3_length: 14; clone_size: few; cdr3_nt: TGTGCCAGCAGCTCAGATGCTGGGGCCAACGTCCTGACTTTC; cdr3_aa: CASSSDAGANVLTF
j_call: TRBJ1-2; d_call: TRBD1; v_call: TRBV12-3/TRBV12-4; cdr3_length: 16; clone_size: -; cdr3_nt: TGTGCCAGCAGTTTTAGTGGACAGGGTCTATCGCATGGCTACACCTTC; cdr3_aa: CASSFSGQGLSHGYTF
j_call: TRBJ1-2; d_call: -; v_call: TRBV12-3/TRBV12-4; cdr3_length: 15; clone_size: -; cdr3_nt: TGTGCCAGCGGACGGGGACCCTCGGAAAACTATGGCTACACCTTC; cdr3_aa: CASGRGPSENYGYTF
j_call: TRBJ2-3; d_call: -; v_call: TRBV5-1; cdr3_length: 15; clone_size: -; cdr3_nt: TGCGCCAGCAGCTTGGGGGGACAACGCACAGATACGCAGTATTTT; cdr3_aa: CASSLGGQRTDTQYF
j_call: TRBJ1-2; d_call: -; v_call: TRBV20-1; cdr3_length: 13; clone_size: -; cdr3_nt: TGCAGTGCTGCCCACCAGGGTCACTATGGCTGCACCTTC; cdr3_aa: CSAAHQGHYGCTF
j_call: TRBJ2-1; d_call: TRBD2; v_call: TRBV30; cdr3_length: 15; clone_size: once; cdr3_nt: TGTGCCTGGAGTGTAAGCACTAGCGGTAAAAATGAGCAGTTCTTC; cdr3_aa: CAWSVSTSGKNEQFF
j_call: TRBJ1-5; d_call: TRBD1; v_call: TRBV4-3; cdr3_length: 17; clone_size: -; cdr3_nt: TGCGCCAGCAGCCAACAGTACAGGGGGCGCAGCGATCAGCCCCAGCATTTT; cdr3_aa: CASSQQYRGRSDQPQHF
j_call: TRBJ1-3; d_call: -; v_call: TRBV5-1; cdr3_length: 13; clone_size: -; cdr3_nt: TGCGCCAGCAGGACCGACTCTGGAAACACCATATATTTT; cdr3_aa: CASRTDSGNTIYF
j_call: TRBJ2-7; d_call: TRBD1; v_call: TRBV14; cdr3_length: 14; clone_size: -; cdr3_nt: TGTGCCAGCAGCCAATTCCGGGACAGGGACGAGCAGTACTTC; cdr3_aa: CASSQFRDRDEQYF
j_call: TRBJ2-1; d_call: -; v_call: TRBV7-2; cdr3_length: 16; clone_size: few; cdr3_nt: TGTGCCAGCAGCCACCCAGGGGACGTAGCCTACAATGAGCAGTTCTTC; cdr3_aa: CASSHPGDVAYNEQFF
j_call: TRBJ2-4; d_call: TRBD2; v_call: TRBV20-1; cdr3_length: 13; clone_size: few; cdr3_nt: TGCAGTGCATCGACTAGCGGACGAAACATTCAGTACTTC; cdr3_aa: CSASTSGRNIQYF
j_call: TRBJ2-1; d_call: -; v_call: TRBV20-1; cdr3_length: 14; clone_size: -; cdr3_nt: TGCAGTGCCCAGGCGGCGGGACTCTACAATGAGCAGTTCTTC; cdr3_aa: CSAQAAGLYNEQFF
j_call: TRBJ1-5; d_call: TRBD1; v_call: TRBV10-2; cdr3_length: 12; clone_size: -; cdr3_nt: TGCGCCAGCGGGACAGACAATCAGCCCCAGCATTTT; cdr3_aa: CASGTDNQPQHF
j_call: TRBJ2-7; d_call: -; v_call: TRBV29-1; cdr3_length: 12; clone_size: -; cdr3_nt: TGCAGCGTGGAGAGTGTAGGGCGCGAGCAGTACTTC; cdr3_aa: CSVESVGREQYF
j_call: TRBJ2-7; d_call: TRBD2; v_call: TRBV18; cdr3_length: 15; clone_size: few; cdr3_nt: TGTGCCAGCTCACCGACTAGCGGGACCGCCTACGAGCAGTACTTC; cdr3_aa: CASSPTSGTAYEQYF
j_call: TRBJ2-3; d_call: -; v_call: TRBV5-1; cdr3_length: 16; clone_size: -; cdr3_nt: TGCGCCAGCAGCTTGGGACGGGGCCATTACACAGATACGCAGTATTTT; cdr3_aa: CASSLGRGHYTDTQYF
j_call: TRBJ2-5; d_call: TRBD2; v_call: TRBV3-1; cdr3_length: 17; clone_size: -; cdr3_nt: TGTGCCAGCAGCCAAGAGAACCTAGCGGGGAAACAAGAGACCCAGTACTTC; cdr3_aa: CASSQENLAGKQETQYF
j_call: TRBJ1-2; d_call: -; v_call: TRBV9; cdr3_length: 15; clone_size: -; cdr3_nt: TGTGCCAGCAGCCAGTCGGGATATTCCAACTATGGCTACACCTTC; cdr3_aa: CASSQSGYSNYGYTF
j_call: TRBJ2-2; d_call: TRBD2; v_call: TRBV29-1; cdr3_length: 15; clone_size: -; cdr3_nt: TGCAGCGTGGTAAGACTAGCGGGAGACACCGGGGAGCTGTTTTTT; cdr3_aa: CSVVRLAGDTGELFF
j_call: TRBJ2-5; d_call: -; v_call: TRBV25-1; cdr3_length: 12; clone_size: few; cdr3_nt: TGTGCCAGCAGTGGGGAGTATGAGACCCAGTACTTC; cdr3_aa: CASSGEYETQYF
j_call: TRBJ2-1; d_call: -; v_call: TRBV20-1; cdr3_length: 14; clone_size: -; cdr3_nt: TGCAGTGCTGAGGGGGGACAAGCCTACAATGAGCAGTTCTTC; cdr3_aa: CSAEGGQAYNEQFF